This TCR beta chain was observed in a study of cytomegalovirus exposure and HLA in healthy donors. Points from the study as a whole: Segments of the TCR beta V type were, in most cases, productive about 87% or about 30% of the time in an earlier analysis. Later on, analysis showed that most CMV-associated TCR beta chains appeared to be HLA-restricted. For presence/absence analyses, sequencing depth was assumed to be roughly uniform across donors.

PCR used 60 Vbeta primers and 13 Jbeta primers. TCRdb's table, derived via immunoSEQ multiplex PCR, lists solely in-frame clones and lacks some. Found here are around 50,000 clones, about 79% of them singletons; the top ten hold 1.7%. Remarks on this clone: What it recognizes is unknown.

The receptor was isolated from a man aged 35 to 55 in good health and CMV-seronegative. Input material: PBMCs.

CDR3 DNA: TGTGCCAGCAGCTTAGTTACAGGGGGCAATGAGCAGTTCTTC. Protein: CASSLVTGGNEQFF. The chain carries TRBV11-3 and TRBJ2-1; 8 bases are a match to TRBD1. V dropped 1 base and J dropped 6; count of bases not matched to a gene: 2. Germline V gene data show CDR1 as SGHNT and CDR2 as YENEEA. This CDR3 comprises 14 residues.